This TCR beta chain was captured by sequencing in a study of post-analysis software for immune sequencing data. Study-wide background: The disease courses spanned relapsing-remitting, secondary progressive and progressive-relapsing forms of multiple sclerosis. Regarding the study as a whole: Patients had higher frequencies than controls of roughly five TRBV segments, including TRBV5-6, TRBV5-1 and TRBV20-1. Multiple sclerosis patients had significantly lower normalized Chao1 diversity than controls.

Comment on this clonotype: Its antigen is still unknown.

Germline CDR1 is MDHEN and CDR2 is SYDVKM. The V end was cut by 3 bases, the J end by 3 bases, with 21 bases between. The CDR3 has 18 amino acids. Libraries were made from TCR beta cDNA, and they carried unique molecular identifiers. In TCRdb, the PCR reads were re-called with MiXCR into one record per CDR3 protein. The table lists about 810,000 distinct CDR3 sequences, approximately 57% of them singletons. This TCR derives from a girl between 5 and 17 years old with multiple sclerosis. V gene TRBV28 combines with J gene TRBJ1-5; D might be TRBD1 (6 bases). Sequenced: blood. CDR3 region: CASSFTMPPGADNQPQHF. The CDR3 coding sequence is TGTGCCAGCAGTTTCACGATGCCTCCGGGGGCCGACAATCAGCCCCAGCATTTT.